This TCR beta chain was obtained from a study of CD8 T cells in Susac syndrome. Sequencing targeted TCR beta in T cells from blood (CD8+ and CD4+). Through negative isolation, CD4+ and CD8+ T cells were obtained, while TEMRA cells were enriched using FACS. A quantity of roughly 0.5 to 1 ug RNA underwent reverse transcription using random hexamers. Multiplex PCR with immunoSEQ amplified the TCR beta CDR3 across 54 Vbeta and 13 Jbeta. In TCRdb, the immunoSEQ multiplex PCR reads were re-called with MiXCR into one record per CDR3 protein. Of about 280,000 distinct CDR3 sequences in the sample, about 85% are singletons; the top ten hold over 0.09%. This CDR3 has 13 residues. CDR1 and CDR2 (germline): LGHNT, FRNRAP. V dropped 7 bases and J dropped 3 bases, with 12 bases sitting between them. This clonotype was observed a handful of times.

This receptor was identified in a human donor with multiple sclerosis. J is TRBJ1-1 and V is TRBV12-5; TRBD1 might be the D (5 bases). The sequenced sample consisted of CD8+ T cells from PBMCs. The CDR3 reads CASDAGTDTEAFF. As DNA, the CDR3 is TGTGCTAGTGACGCGGGGACGGACACTGAAGCTTTCTTT.